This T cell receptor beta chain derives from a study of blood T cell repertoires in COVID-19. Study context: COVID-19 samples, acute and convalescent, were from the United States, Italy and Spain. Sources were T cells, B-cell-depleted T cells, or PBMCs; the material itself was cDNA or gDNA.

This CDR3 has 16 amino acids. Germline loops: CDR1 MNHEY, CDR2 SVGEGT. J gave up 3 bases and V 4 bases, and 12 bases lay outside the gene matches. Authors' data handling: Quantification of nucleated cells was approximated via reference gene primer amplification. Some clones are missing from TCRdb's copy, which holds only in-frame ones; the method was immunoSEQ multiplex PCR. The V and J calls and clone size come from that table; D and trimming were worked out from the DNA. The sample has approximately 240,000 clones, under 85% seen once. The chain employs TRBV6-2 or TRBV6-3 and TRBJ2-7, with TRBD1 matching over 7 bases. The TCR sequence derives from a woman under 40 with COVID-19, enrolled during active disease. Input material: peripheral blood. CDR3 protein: CASSSPRQGHFYEQYF. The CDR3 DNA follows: TGTGCCAGCAGTTCGCCCCGACAGGGTCATTTCTACGAGCAGTACTTC.